The T cell receptor (beta chain) under discussion was sequenced for a study of beta chain features in type 1 diabetes. As for the study in general: Healthy donors, compared against patients, showed similar age, gender and cell yields.

Every isolated RNA sample was fully reverse transcribed, so sequencing captured expressed TCRB transcripts. Using immunoSEQ multiplex PCR, the repertoire was profiled, and TCRdb retains in-frame clones only, with some absent. Of a few hundred thousand clones in the sample, about 29% are singletons; the top ten hold roughly 0.066%. Germline CDR1 DFQATT, CDR2 SNEGSKA (reference sequence). The CDR3 covers 11 residues. Comments on this clone: What it recognizes is unknown.

General study results and limits: Shortening that was moderate but significant affected the TCRB CDR3s of Type 1 diabetes patients in all four CD4+ subsets. For TCRB rearrangement, an influence of HLA type remained unresolved here.

Sequenced material: naive CD4+ T cells from blood. The V call is TRBV20-1, the J call TRBJ2-7, with 8 bases lining up with TRBD2. The clonotype comes from a man between 18 and 29 years old in good health. The CDR3 sequence is CRPGLAYEQYF. In DNA form, the CDR3 reads TGCAGGCCGGGACTAGCCTACGAGCAGTACTTC.